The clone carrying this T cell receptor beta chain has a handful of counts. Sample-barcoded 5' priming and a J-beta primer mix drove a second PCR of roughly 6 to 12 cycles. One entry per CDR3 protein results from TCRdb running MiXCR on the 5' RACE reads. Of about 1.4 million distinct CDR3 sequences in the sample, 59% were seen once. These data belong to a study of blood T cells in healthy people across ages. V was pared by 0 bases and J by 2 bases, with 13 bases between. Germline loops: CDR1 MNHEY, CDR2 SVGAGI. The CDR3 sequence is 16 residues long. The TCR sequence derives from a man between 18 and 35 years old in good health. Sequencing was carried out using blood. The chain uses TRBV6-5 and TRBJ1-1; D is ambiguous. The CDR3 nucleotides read TGTGCCAGCAGTTACTCGCACCGGGCAGCTAACACTGAAGCTTTCTTT. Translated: CASSYSHRAANTEAFF.